This is a list of T cell receptor beta chains from one sample in a study of cytomegalovirus exposure and HLA in healthy donors. Using immunoSEQ multiplex PCR, the repertoire was profiled, and TCRdb retains in-frame clones only, with some absent. The sample records about 110,000 clones, about four fifths being singletons. Source material: PBMCs. The receptors come from a man aged 30 to 39 in good health and CMV-seropositive. Each CDR3 is given with its conserved first and last residue. The D gene is left open where the match is weak. A clone size is listed for some rows: how often the clone was seen (once, few, many), or a class if it is expanded.

>TRBJ2-3|NA|NA|TRBV4-1
TGCGCCAGCAGCCATTTTCGAGATACGCAGTATTTT
CASSHFRDTQYF
>TRBJ2-6|NA|NA|TRBV2
TGTGCCACCCAGCTGATGAAAGGGGTTGGTGGGGCCAACGTCCTGACTTTC
CATQLMKGVGGANVLTF
>TRBJ2-7|NA|once|TRBV19
TGTGCCAGTAGTATAGGACAGGTTTGGGGCTACGAGCAGTACTTC
CASSIGQVWGYEQYF
>TRBJ1-2|TRBD1|few|TRBV29-1
TGCAGCGTTGGGGACAGGGGGCGAAACTATGGCTACACCTTC
CSVGDRGRNYGYTF
>TRBJ2-4|NA|NA|TRBV4-2
TGTGCCAGCAGCCAAGACCAGGGAGCCAAAAACATTCAGTACTTC
CASSQDQGAKNIQYF
>TRBJ1-2|TRBD1|NA|TRBV19
TGTGCCAGTAGCCGGGACAGCTCTAACTATGGCTACACCTTC
CASSRDSSNYGYTF
>TRBJ2-5|TRBD2|NA|TRBV9
TGTGCCAGCAGCTGGGGGGGGGTGCAAGAGACCCAGTACTTC
CASSWGGVQETQYF
>TRBJ1-5|TRBD1|once|TRBV4-1
TGCGCCAGCAGCCAAGAGACAGGGCGTACGGCGCCCCAGCATTTT
CASSQETGRTAPQHF
>TRBJ2-3|TRBD2|NA|TRBV5-5
TGTGCCAGCAGACTACCAACAGCGGGGCTAGCCGCTAGCACAGATACGCAGTATTTT
CASRLPTAGLAASTDTQYF
>TRBJ1-2|NA|NA|TRBV9
TGTGCCAGCAGCCCCCGGGACTTGGGCTACACCTTC
CASSPRDLGYTF
>TRBJ2-1|NA|NA|TRBV11-3
TGTGCCAGCAGCTTACGAGCGGCCTACAATGAGCAGTTCTTC
CASSLRAAYNEQFF
>TRBJ1-1|NA|NA|TRBV29-1
TGCAGCGTTCGGAACACTGAAGCTTTCTTT
CSVRNTEAFF
>TRBJ2-3|NA|NA|TRBV2
TGTGCCAGCAGTGAAGGCGGCTATTCAGATACGCAGTATTTT
CASSEGGYSDTQYF
>TRBJ2-7|NA|NA|TRBV11-2
TGTGCCAGCAGCTTAGTCGGGGGACCTTACGAGCAGTACTTC
CASSLVGGPYEQYF
>TRBJ2-5|NA|NA|TRBV11-1
TGTGCCAGCAGCCCACAGGGTGGTGGGACCCAGTACTTC
CASSPQGGGTQYF
>TRBJ2-3|NA|NA|TRBV27
TGTGCCAGCAGTTTATTGGGTCCCAGGGGGGGCACAGATACGCAGTATTTT
CASSLLGPRGGTDTQYF
>TRBJ2-7|NA|once|TRBV5-1
TGCGCCAGCAGCTTCGAGACTAGGTTAGGGGAGCAGTACTTC
CASSFETRLGEQYF
>TRBJ1-4|NA|NA|TRBV7-2
TGTGCCAGCAGGTTGGCAGGGAACGAAAAACTGTTTTTT
CASRLAGNEKLFF
>TRBJ1-1|NA|few|TRBV29-1
TGCAGCGCAATAGACTTCGGGAATGTGGCTTTCTTT
CSAIDFGNVAFF
>TRBJ2-7|NA|few|TRBV11-2
TGTGCCAGCAGCTTAGATTTTAGGGGCCCCATCTACGAGCAGTACTTC
CASSLDFRGPIYEQYF
>TRBJ2-7|TRBD1|NA|TRBV5-4
TGTGCCAGCAGCGGACGGGACAGTTCCTACGAGCAGTACTTC
CASSGRDSSYEQYF
>TRBJ2-4|TRBD1|NA|TRBV4-1
TGCGCCAGCAGCCAATTAAACGGACAGGGGACCTATGTTCTAGCCAAAAACATTCAGTACTTC
CASSQLNGQGTYVLAKNIQYF
>TRBJ2-5|TRBD2|NA|TRBV11-2
TGTGCCAGCAGCTTAGTGGGGGGGTGGTGGACCCAGTACTTC
CASSLVGGWWTQYF
>TRBJ2-5|NA|NA|TRBV7-6
TGTGCCAGCAGCTTAGGCGGGACCTTACTAGAGACCCAGTACTTC
CASSLGGTLLETQYF
>TRBJ2-5|TRBD2|few|TRBV11-3
TGTGCCAGCAGCTCCGGGACTAGCGGGGGGGATCCCCAAGAGACCCAGTACTTC
CASSSGTSGGDPQETQYF
>TRBJ1-1|TRBD1|NA|TRBV5-4
TGTGCCAGCAGCTTGGCTGACAGGGGGAACACTGAAGCTTTCTTT
CASSLADRGNTEAFF
>TRBJ1-1|TRBD1|once|TRBV13
TGTGCCAGCAGCTTAGCCGGACAGGCGAACACTGAAGCTTTCTTT
CASSLAGQANTEAFF
>TRBJ1-2|NA|NA|TRBV2
TGTGCCAGCAGTGATGACATACATGGCTACACCTTC
CASSDDIHGYTF
>TRBJ2-1|NA|NA|TRBV5-1
TGCGCCAGCAGCTCGAGACTAGGGATGGGATTAAATGAGCAGTTCTTC
CASSSRLGMGLNEQFF
>TRBJ1-2|TRBD1|NA|TRBV9
TGTGCCAGCAGCGTCCTCGGACAGGGATATGGCTACACCTTC
CASSVLGQGYGYTF
>TRBJ2-3|TRBD1|NA|TRBV18
TGTGCCAGCTCACCACAAGGCCCACAGGGGCTCACAGATACGCAGTATTTT
CASSPQGPQGLTDTQYF
>TRBJ1-3|NA|NA|TRBV15
TGTGCCACCAGCGGCCATTTGGGGGGCTCTGGAAACACCATATATTTT
CATSGHLGGSGNTIYF
>TRBJ2-1|NA|many|TRBV6-5
TGTGCCAGCAGTTACGAGGGGGTGTGGGGGACCAATGAGCAGTTCTTC
CASSYEGVWGTNEQFF
>TRBJ1-5|NA|once|TRBV18
TGTGCCAGCTCAGAGGGACACGGGAGCAATCAGCCCCAGCATTTT
CASSEGHGSNQPQHF
>TRBJ2-1|NA|NA|TRBV5-6
TGTGCCAGCAGCTTGTATCCGTACAATGAGCAGTTCTTC
CASSLYPYNEQFF
>TRBJ1-5|NA|once|TRBV9
TGTGCCAGCAGCGTAACCGGGGATCAGCCCCAGCATTTT
CASSVTGDQPQHF
>TRBJ1-2|TRBD1|NA|TRBV19
TGTGCCAGTAGGCCTACCTCAGGGGGCAGCTATGGCTACACCTTC
CASRPTSGGSYGYTF
>TRBJ1-3|NA|NA|TRBV18
TGTGCCAGCTCAACCGGGACTCCTGGTCCGGTTGGAAACACCATATATTTT
CASSTGTPGPVGNTIYF
>TRBJ2-5|NA|NA|TRBV10-1
TGCGCCAGCAGTGCCCTTCTTGAGGGGGAAGAGACCCAGTACTTC
CASSALLEGEETQYF
>TRBJ1-3|NA|NA|TRBV28
TGTGCCAGCAGTTTTCGATATCGAACAAGCTCTGGAAACACCATATATTTT
CASSFRYRTSSGNTIYF
>TRBJ1-2|TRBD1|NA|TRBV6-1
TGTGCCAGCAGTGAAAGGGGGACAGTCCCTGGCTACACCTTC
CASSERGTVPGYTF
>TRBJ1-6|NA|NA|TRBV10-3
TGTGCCATCAGTGACCATGATAATTCACCCCTCCACTTT
CAISDHDNSPLHF
>TRBJ1-2|TRBD1|NA|TRBV5-1
TGCGCCAGCAGTCATGAGACAGGGATCTATGGCTACACCTTC
CASSHETGIYGYTF
>TRBJ1-6|NA|NA|TRBV6-1
TGTGCCAGCAGTGATCTTCTCCGGTCCAGGGCCAATTCACCCCTCCACTTT
CASSDLLRSRANSPLHF
>TRBJ1-6|TRBD1|once|TRBV27
TGTGCCAGCAGTTTCTCACAGGGGGCTCGCGAATTCCCCCTCCACTTT
CASSFSQGAREFPLHF
>TRBJ2-5|NA|NA|TRBV30
TGTGCCTGGACGGGTGGAGAGACCCAGTACTTC
CAWTGGETQYF
>TRBJ2-1|NA|NA|TRBV7-8
TGTGCCAGCAGCTCCGGTGGCGGCAGTGTGACCTACAATGAGCAGTTCTTC
CASSSGGGSVTYNEQFF
>TRBJ1-4|NA|NA|TRBV5-6
TGTGCCAGCAGCTTGTGGACTTTTAATGAAAAACTGTTTTTT
CASSLWTFNEKLFF